The 29 T cell receptor beta chains presented below share a single source sample, sequenced in a study of follicular helper T cells after annual influenza vaccination. Sample time point: 2014-2015 season, pre-vaccination. TCRdb's table, derived via immunoSEQ multiplex PCR, lists solely in-frame clones and lacks some. The sample lists approximately 30,000 clones; approximately 81% were seen once. This material consisted of CXCR5+ CD38- circulating T follicular helper cells from blood, taken on the day of influenza vaccination. Subset indicated: circulating Tfh, non-naive CD4+CXCR5+PD-1+ (ICOS+CD38+ or ICOS-CD38-). The receptors were gathered from an adult who received the influenza vaccine.

CDR3: CASSRRKTQYNEQFF. The CDR3 DNA sequence: TGTGCCAGCAGCCGGAGGAAGACACAGTACAATGAGCAGTTCTTC. The J gene is TRBJ2-1, the V gene TRBV7-8; TRBD2 might be the D (5 bases). The CDR3 has 15 residues. Trimming took 5 bases from V and 4 from J, leaving 15 bases between them. Per germline, CDR1 SGHVS and CDR2 FQNEAQ.

The chain joins TRBV9 to TRBJ1-2, with 7 bases matching TRBD1. This CDR3 contains 14 residues. Germline V CDR1 and CDR2: SGDLS, YYNGEE. Trimming took 3 bases from V and 4 from J; bases not matched to a gene: 6. CDR3 region: CASSAQTGPYGYTF. Here the CDR3 DNA reads TGTGCCAGCAGCGCCCAGACAGGGCCCTATGGCTACACCTTC. The whole variable domain, remainder taken from reference TRBV9 and TRBJ1-2, is DSGVTQTPKHLITATGQRVTLRCSPRSGDLSVYWYQQSLDQGLQFLIQYYNGEERAKGNILERFSAQQFPDLHSELNLSSLELGDSALYFCASSAQTGPYGYTFGSGTRLTVV.

Here the CDR3 reads CASKGGGYTGELFF. The DNA for the CDR3 is TGTGCCAGCAAGGGCGGGGGTTACACCGGGGAGCTGTTTTTT. This chain links TRBV2 with TRBJ2-2; 7 bases map to TRBD2. The trim removed 7 bases at V and 3 bases at J, leaving 5 bases unmatched. The CDR3 runs to 14 residues. Germline CDR1 reads SNHLY; CDR2 reads FYNNEI.

The J gene is TRBJ1-2, the V gene TRBV5-4, with a weak D call TRBD1 (5 bases). CDR1 and CDR2 from the germline V gene are SGHNT and YYREEE (reference sequence). Trimming pared 4 bases from V and 8 bases from J, leaving 9 bases between. CDR3 length: 11 amino acids. The CDR3 region has the DNA TGTGCCAGCAGCACCCGGGGGGGCTACACCTTC. Amino acids: CASSTRGGYTF.

This clone has only one observation. The chain uses TRBV5-1 and TRBJ2-3; the match to TRBD2 covers 8 bases. The CDR3 sequence is 16 residues long. Trimming at V came to 0 bases and at J to 6 bases, leaving 9 bases not matched to a gene. Germline values: CDR1 SGHRS, CDR2 YFSETQ. CDR3 in amino acids: CASSLAGTSNYDTQYF. The DNA for the CDR3 is TGCGCCAGCAGCTTGGCCGGGACTAGTAATTACGATACGCAGTATTTT. The full variable domain, with the rest looked up from reference TRBV5-1 and TRBJ2-3, is KAGVTQTPRYLIKTRGQQVTLSCSPISGHRSVSWYQQTPGQGLQFLFEYFSETQRNKGNFPGRFSGRQFSNSRSEMNVSTLELGDSALYLCASSLAGTSNYDTQYFGPGTRLTVL.

CDR3: CSAVAYTDTQYF. CDR3 coding DNA: TGCAGCGCCGTAGCGTACACAGATACGCAGTATTTT. The rearrangement uses TRBV29-1 and TRBJ2-3; tentative D call: TRBD2 (5 bases). Germline CDR1 SQVTM, CDR2 ANQGSEA. V gave up 7 bases and J gave up 2 bases, with 10 bases separating them. The CDR3 totals 12 residues.

CDR3 nucleotides: TGCAGCGTTGGGCCCGGGACAGGGAACACTGAAGCTTTCTTT. This sequence encodes CSVGPGTGNTEAFF. This chain connects TRBV29-1 to TRBJ1-1, with 8 bases fitting TRBD1. Germline V gene data show CDR1 as SQVTM and CDR2 as ANQGSEA. The V segment lost 4 bases and the J segment 1 base; nucleotides outside the gene matches: 5. This CDR3 spans 14 amino acids.

V and J are TRBV27 and TRBJ2-7; D perhaps matches TRBD1 (6 bases). The V gene's germline CDR1 is MNHEY and CDR2 SMNVEV (reference sequence). The germline V and J ends were trimmed by 6 bases and 0 bases, with 18 bases remaining between them. The CDR3 covers 16 residues. CDR3 sequence: CASSYRATGLSYEQYF. CDR3 DNA sequence: TGTGCCAGCAGCTATCGGGCCACAGGGCTCTCCTACGAGCAGTACTTC.

The genes are TRBV5-1 and TRBJ1-6, with 8 bases that match TRBD1. The junction had 9 bases not matched to a gene; V was cut back by 6 bases and J by 10 bases. From germline, CDR1 is SGHRS and CDR2 YFSETQ. The CDR3 sequence is 14 residues long. CDR3 loop: CASKDRERDSPLHF. The CDR3 DNA follows: TGCGCCAGCAAGGACAGGGAACGAGACTCACCCCTCCACTTT.

The V call is TRBV7-2, the J call TRBJ2-1; TRBD2 matches at 10 bases. Germline trimming cut 6 bases from V and 9 bases from J; bases unmatched to any gene: 5. This CDR3 contains 13 residues. Germline values: CDR1 SGHTA, CDR2 FQGNSA. The CDR3 bases are TGTGCCAGCAGTCCCAGCGGGAGGGGTGAGCAGTTCTTC. Translating it yields CASSPSGRGEQFF.

V and J are TRBV18 and TRBJ1-1; D is unresolved. V lost 2 bases and J lost 1, with 11 bases in between. CDR3 length: 15 residues. Germline V lookup: CDR1 KGHSH, CDR2 LQKENI. The CDR3 loop reads CASSPGQVQNTEAFF. In DNA form, the CDR3 reads TGTGCCAGCTCACCAGGTCAGGTTCAGAACACTGAAGCTTTCTTT.

The CDR3 loop is CASREATGVNTEAFF. In nucleotides, the CDR3 is TGTGCCAGCAGGGAAGCGACAGGGGTGAACACTGAAGCTTTCTTT. The J gene is TRBJ1-1, the V gene TRBV7-9; TRBD1 agrees at 8 bases. V was clipped by 6 bases and J by 0 bases; unmatched bases: 6. CDR3 length: 15 residues. Germline V CDR1 and CDR2: SEHNR, FQNEAQ (reference sequence).

The gene calls are TRBV6-5 and TRBJ1-1; tentative D call: TRBD1 (6 bases). The ends were cut back, 6 bases at V and 4 bases at J, with 15 bases in the middle. This CDR3 has 14 residues. Germline CDR1 is MNHEY and CDR2 is SVGAGI. The CDR3 coding sequence is TGTGCCAGCAGCCCAGAGGGGGACGGCACTGAAGCTTTCTTT. It translates to CASSPEGDGTEAFF.

The chain links TRBV28 to TRBJ1-2, with D possibly matching TRBD1 (6 bases). The CDR3 totals 15 residues. Germline V lookup: CDR1 MDHEN, CDR2 SYDVKM. V lost 4 bases and J lost 2, with 14 bases in between. CDR3 sequence reads: CASSSAQTGNYGYTF. The CDR3 bases are TGTGCCAGCAGTTCCGCTCAAACAGGGAACTATGGCTACACCTTC.

The genes are TRBV5-1 and TRBJ2-7; D gene unclear. The CDR3 has 14 residues. Germline-derived CDR1 and CDR2 are SGHRS and YFSETQ. V was cut by 0 bases and J by 0 bases, with 7 bases left in between. The CDR3 is CASSLERPSYEQYF. The DNA for the CDR3 is TGCGCCAGCAGCTTGGAGCGACCCTCCTACGAGCAGTACTTC.

There are a few counts of this clone. This chain connects TRBV5-1 to TRBJ2-3, with 8 bases identical to TRBD2. There are 13 residues in the CDR3. The J segment lost 6 bases and the V segment lost 0 bases, leaving 0 bases of the junction unmatched. Germline CDR1 and CDR2: SGHRS and YFSETQ. The CDR3 loop is CASSLAGGDTQYF. The DNA of the CDR3 is TGCGCCAGCAGCTTGGCGGGGGGGGATACGCAGTATTTT.

J is TRBJ1-1 and V is TRBV5-1, with TRBD1 as a possible D gene (5 bases). V was trimmed by 0 bases and J by 4 bases, leaving 10 bases between them. There are 14 residues in the CDR3. Germline CDR1 reads SGHRS; CDR2 reads YFSETQ. Written as DNA, the CDR3 is TGCGCCAGCAGCTTGGCATCGGGGGGCACTGAAGCTTTCTTT. This translates into CASSLASGGTEAFF.

DNA for the CDR3: TGTGCCAGCAGTTTACCCGCTGCGACTCATGGCTACACCTTC. It yields the protein CASSLPAATHGYTF. The rearrangement uses TRBV28 and TRBJ1-2, with no clear D. Trimming took 2 bases from V and 6 from J, leaving 13 bases between them. Germline CDR1 reads MDHEN; CDR2 reads SYDVKM. The CDR3 is 14 residues long.

V is TRBV7-8 and J is TRBJ1-2, with a tentative D call TRBD1 (5 bases). The CDR3 has 18 amino acids. Per germline, CDR1 SGHVS and CDR2 FQNEAQ. The germline V and J ends were trimmed by 2 bases and 3 bases, with 22 bases remaining between them. The CDR3 spells CASSLTGAGTFLHYGYTF. CDR3 DNA: TGTGCCAGCAGCTTAACGGGAGCAGGGACGTTTCTTCACTATGGCTACACCTTC.

J is TRBJ1-5 and V is TRBV10-2, with D tentatively TRBD1 (5 bases). Per germline, CDR1 WSHSY and CDR2 SAAADI. V was clipped by 7 bases and J by 3 bases, with 10 bases between them. This CDR3 region has 13 residues. The CDR3 is CASTRQINQPQHF. The CDR3 nucleotides read TGCGCCAGCACGCGACAGATCAATCAGCCCCAGCATTTT.

The chain combines TRBV6-4 with TRBJ2-5; 7 nucleotides agree with TRBD2. The DNA end is more similar to TRBJ2-7, so the J call may be wrong. Germline V CDR1 and CDR2: MRHNA, SNTAGT. The CDR3 loop spans 16 amino acids. The CDR3 sequence is CASSAPGGSPFYEQYF. CDR3 coding DNA: TGTGCCAGCAGTGCCCCGGGGGGTTCTCCTTTCTACGAGCAGTACTTC.

The chain recombines TRBV5-1 with TRBJ2-1; 14 bases line up with TRBD2. The CDR3 is made up of 14 amino acids. The V segment lost 5 bases and the J segment 9 bases; nucleotides outside the gene matches: 4. From germline, CDR1 is SGHRS and CDR2 YFSETQ. Here the CDR3 reads CASRGLAGDGEQFF. The CDR3 coding sequence is TGCGCCAGCAGGGGACTAGCGGGAGACGGTGAGCAGTTCTTC.

This CDR3 is CASSASGGSGNTIYF. The CDR3 region has the DNA TGTGCCAGCAGCGCCTCAGGGGGGTCTGGAAACACCATATATTTT. The rearrangement links TRBV7-8 to TRBJ1-3; 7 bases match TRBD1. Trimming removed 5 bases from V and 1 base from J; junction bases left unmatched: 5. The CDR3 runs 15 residues. Germline lookup yields CDR1 SGHVS and CDR2 FQNEAQ.

The CDR3 loop is CASSLAWGGAPNEQFF. In DNA form, the CDR3 reads TGCGCCAGCAGCTTGGCCTGGGGAGGGGCCCCCAATGAGCAGTTCTTC. The rearrangement links TRBV5-1 to TRBJ2-1; 7 bases map to TRBD2. Germline values: CDR1 SGHRS, CDR2 YFSETQ. The CDR3 totals 16 residues. V lost 0 bases, J lost 6 bases, and 9 bases stayed unmatched.

This chain links TRBV18 with TRBJ1-1, with 7 bases aligning to TRBD1. V lost 1 base and J lost 2; bases outside the gene matches: 10. CDR3 length equals 17 residues. Germline loops: CDR1 KGHSH, CDR2 LQKENI. The CDR3 spells CASSPLEYRGDNTEAFF. The CDR3 DNA is TGTGCCAGCTCACCACTCGAATACAGGGGTGACAACACTGAAGCTTTCTTT.

The rearrangement uses TRBV2 and TRBJ2-6, with a possible D match to TRBD1 (7 bases). V lost 3 bases to trimming and J lost 3 bases, with 12 bases between them. Germline V gene data show CDR1 as SNHLY and CDR2 as FYNNEI. CDR3 length equals 16 residues. This chain's CDR3 is CASSEEGAGGANVLTF. The CDR3, as DNA: TGTGCCAGCAGTGAGGAGGGGGCGGGTGGGGCCAACGTCCTGACTTTC.

On this clone: The junction does not match germline at one end; this may be a read error. V is TRBV6-1 and J is TRBJ2-5; possibly TRBD1 for D (5 bases). Germline lookup yields CDR1 MNHNS and CDR2 SASEGT. The CDR3 contains 17 residues. The CDR3 DNA is TGTGCCAGCAGTGATCGGAATTGGGGCGACGGGCAAGTGACCCAGTACTTC. Translation gives CASSDRNWGDGQVTQYF.

Points on this clone: The junction differs from germline at one of its ends, possibly a read error. This chain uses TRBV29-1 with TRBJ2-5; maybe TRBD1 (6 bases). The tail of the sequence fits TRBJ2-7 better, so the J call may be wrong. Germline V CDR1 and CDR2: SQVTM, ANQGSEA. The CDR3 consists of 14 residues. The CDR3 nucleotides are TGCAGCGTTGTGACAGGACCCAGCTCCTGCGAGCAGTACTTC. Its protein product is CSVVTGPSSCEQYF.

The genes are TRBV27 and TRBJ1-2; D unresolved. The CDR3 spans 14 residues. Trimming removed 0 bases at V and 4 bases at J, with 9 bases between. Germline V gene sequence: CDR1 MNHEY, CDR2 SMNVEV (reference sequence). The CDR3 protein is CASSLSAGSYGYTF. The CDR3 nucleotides read TGTGCCAGCAGTTTATCGGCAGGAAGCTATGGCTACACCTTC.